This is a list of T cell receptor beta chains from one sample in a study of blood T cell repertoires in COVID-19. The protocol was immunoSEQ multiplex PCR, while the TCRdb copy is restricted to in-frame clones and leaves out a portion. The table includes some 400,000 clones, nearly 90% detected once. Sequenced: PBMCs or T cells enriched from blood (not recorded which). Receptor source: a young woman who had recovered from COVID-19. Both conserved end residues are part of each CDR3.

j_call: TRBJ1-5
v_call: TRBV24-1
cdr3_aa: CATSDSGQNQPQHF

j_call: TRBJ2-2
v_call: TRBV9
cdr3_aa: CASSVVPLLGTPVAGELFF

j_call: TRBJ1-2
v_call: TRBV4-3
cdr3_aa: CASSQGHQGPYGYTF

j_call: TRBJ2-3
v_call: TRBV7-6
cdr3_aa: CASSLGQDSTDTQYF

j_call: TRBJ2-5
v_call: TRBV11-2
cdr3_aa: CASSPRVAGGDQYF

j_call: TRBJ1-1
v_call: TRBV7-3
cdr3_aa: CASSLTGENTEAFF

j_call: TRBJ2-7
v_call: TRBV28
cdr3_aa: CASSLTSGRPSYEQYF

j_call: TRBJ1-1
v_call: TRBV30
cdr3_aa: CASQEQNTEAFF

j_call: TRBJ2-2
v_call: TRBV11-1
cdr3_aa: CASTPISTGELFF

j_call: TRBJ2-7
v_call: TRBV7-9
cdr3_aa: CASSLALAGTFDEQYF

j_call: TRBJ2-2
v_call: TRBV5-5
cdr3_aa: CASSLRTLAGGTGELFF

j_call: TRBJ1-2
v_call: TRBV4-3
cdr3_aa: CASSQHFGVTGWFYGYTF

j_call: TRBJ2-7
v_call: TRBV18
cdr3_aa: CASSRPGNYEQYF

j_call: TRBJ2-2
v_call: TRBV28
cdr3_aa: CASSDEGGWYSGELFF

j_call: TRBJ1-1
v_call: TRBV27
cdr3_aa: CASRPTPPHRVVETEAFF

j_call: TRBJ1-2
v_call: TRBV11-2
cdr3_aa: CASSLGGTGGYGYTF

j_call: TRBJ1-2
v_call: TRBV7-2
cdr3_aa: CASSLEPGGHGYTF

j_call: TRBJ1-2
v_call: TRBV29-1
cdr3_aa: CSVVGGADGYTF

j_call: TRBJ2-1
v_call: TRBV7-2
cdr3_aa: CASSFDIYGDNEQFF

j_call: TRBJ2-2
v_call: TRBV2
cdr3_aa: CASSRGITGELFF

j_call: TRBJ2-5
v_call: TRBV6-5
cdr3_aa: CASFRDRGMVETQYF

j_call: TRBJ1-4
v_call: TRBV3-1/TRBV3-2
cdr3_aa: CASSQRTGGKAKLFF

j_call: TRBJ2-7
v_call: TRBV6-5
cdr3_aa: CASSHARAGFEQYF

j_call: TRBJ2-1
v_call: TRBV29-1
cdr3_aa: CSVGLAGGPYEQFF

j_call: TRBJ2-7
v_call: TRBV4-3
cdr3_aa: CASSPQTGRWREQYF

j_call: TRBJ1-3
v_call: TRBV2
cdr3_aa: CASRKSGSGNTIYF

j_call: TRBJ2-5
v_call: TRBV11-2
cdr3_aa: CASSSGLSQETQYF

j_call: TRBJ1-1
v_call: TRBV2
cdr3_aa: CASNSGTGTHTEAFF

j_call: TRBJ1-5
v_call: TRBV10-2
cdr3_aa: CASSEIAGQPQHF

j_call: TRBJ1-2
v_call: TRBV19
cdr3_aa: CASTLFRGNSYGYTF

j_call: TRBJ1-6
v_call: TRBV23-1
cdr3_aa: CASSQPGQYNSPLHF

j_call: TRBJ1-3
v_call: TRBV5-1
cdr3_aa: CASSSTTGSGNTIYF

j_call: TRBJ2-7
v_call: TRBV5-1
cdr3_aa: CASSLGTASSYEQYF

j_call: TRBJ1-1
v_call: TRBV29-1
cdr3_aa: CSVSSGNTEAFF

j_call: TRBJ1-1
v_call: TRBV7-9
cdr3_aa: CASSLDRRVTEAFF

j_call: TRBJ2-3
v_call: TRBV7-2
cdr3_aa: CASTPIQGGTQYF

j_call: TRBJ1-2
v_call: TRBV4-2
cdr3_aa: CASSNSGGGTYGYTF

j_call: TRBJ1-2
v_call: TRBV5-1
cdr3_aa: CASSEASGTGGYGYTF

j_call: TRBJ2-3
v_call: TRBV18
cdr3_aa: CASSPGTGGTDTQYF

j_call: TRBJ1-6
v_call: TRBV6-6
cdr3_aa: CASSYTQGRINSPLHF

j_call: TRBJ1-1
v_call: TRBV30
cdr3_aa: CAWRGRLEAFF

j_call: TRBJ1-4
v_call: TRBV12-3/TRBV12-4
cdr3_aa: CASSPRQGRKLFF

j_call: TRBJ2-2
v_call: TRBV27
cdr3_aa: CASSISGLLRLNTGELFF

j_call: TRBJ2-3
v_call: TRBV28
cdr3_aa: CASKDAYGRARDTQYF